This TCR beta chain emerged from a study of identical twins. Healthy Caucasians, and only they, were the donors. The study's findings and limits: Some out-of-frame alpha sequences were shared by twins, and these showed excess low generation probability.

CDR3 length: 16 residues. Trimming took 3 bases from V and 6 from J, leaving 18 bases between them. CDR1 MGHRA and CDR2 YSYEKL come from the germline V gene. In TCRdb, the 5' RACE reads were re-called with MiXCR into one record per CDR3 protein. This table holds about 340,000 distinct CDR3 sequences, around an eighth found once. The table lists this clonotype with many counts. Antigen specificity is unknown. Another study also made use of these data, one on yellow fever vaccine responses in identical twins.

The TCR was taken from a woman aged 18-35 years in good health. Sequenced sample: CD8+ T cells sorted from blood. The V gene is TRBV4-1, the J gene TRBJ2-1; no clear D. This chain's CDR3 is CASSHHGEGPGNEQFF. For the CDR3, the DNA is TGCGCCAGCAGCCACCATGGAGAAGGACCCGGCAATGAGCAGTTCTTC.